These T cell receptor beta chains were read from a single sample in a study of blood T cell repertoires in COVID-19. Produced via immunoSEQ multiplex PCR; TCRdb's table is partial and in-frame only. The sample contains some 490,000 clones, 80% to 90% of which appear only once. Sequencing was carried out using PBMCs or T cells enriched from blood (not recorded which). These receptors all stem from a woman in her fifties or sixties who had recovered from COVID-19. Each CDR3 is given with its conserved first and last residue. The D gene is left open where the match is weak. The listing skips clone size in some rows; elsewhere it reads once, few, many or a size class.

12 - TRBJ1-2 TRBV6-1 - CASSEDLGGYTF TGTGCCAGCAGTGAGGACTTGGGTGGCTACACCTTC
15 TRBD2 TRBJ2-1 TRBV27 - CASSLVAGGPNEQFF TGTGCCAGCAGTTTAGTAGCGGGGGGGCCAAATGAGCAGTTCTTC
16 TRBD1 TRBJ1-4 TRBV27 - CASSPRRDRANEKLFF TGTGCCAGCAGTCCCCGGAGGGACAGGGCTAATGAAAAACTGTTTTTT
15 TRBD1 TRBJ1-2 TRBV2 - CASSDLVGTGYGYTF TGTGCCAGCAGTGATCTTGTCGGGACAGGATATGGCTACACCTTC
14 TRBD2 TRBJ2-7 TRBV28 - CASRESGGTLEQYF TGTGCCAGCAGAGAAAGCGGGGGGACCTTAGAGCAGTACTTC
11 TRBD2 TRBJ2-7 TRBV3-1/TRBV3-2 - CASSHSGAYTF TGTGCCAGCAGCCATAGCGGGGCATATACCTTC
15 TRBD1 TRBJ1-1 TRBV7-2 - CASSSQGGMNTEAFF TGTGCCAGCAGCTCGCAGGGGGGTATGAACACTGAAGCTTTCTTT
13 TRBD1 TRBJ1-2 TRBV5-1 - CASRTDRNYGYTF TGCGCCAGCAGGACGGACAGGAACTATGGCTACACCTTC
14 - TRBJ1-5 TRBV27 - CASSLGAPNQPQHF TGTGCCAGCAGTTTAGGGGCTCCCAATCAGCCCCAGCATTTT
16 TRBD1 TRBJ1-6 TRBV24-1 few CATSPPGTGIKSPLHF TGTGCCACCAGTCCCCCCGGGACAGGGATTAAGTCACCCCTCCACTTT
15 - TRBJ2-2 TRBV29-1 - CSALTWTQGTGELFF TGCAGCGCTTTGACGTGGACACAAGGGACCGGGGAGCTGTTTTTT
13 TRBD1 TRBJ1-1 TRBV2 - CASAGTGGGEAFF TGTGCCAGCGCCGGGACAGGGGGCGGTGAAGCTTTCTTT
16 TRBD1 TRBJ2-4 TRBV27 - CASSLEGQGAKNIQYF TGTGCCAGCAGTTTAGAGGGACAGGGTGCAAAAAACATTCAGTACTTC
15 - TRBJ2-3 TRBV27 - CASSSTARGRDTQYF TGTGCCAGCAGTTCGACCGCCCGAGGGAGAGATACGCAGTATTTT
13 - TRBJ1-1 TRBV2 - CASSDRGNTEAFF TGTGCCAGCAGTGATAGAGGGAACACTGAAGCTTTCTTT
12 - TRBJ1-1 TRBV5-1 few CASRAGHTEAFF TGCGCCAGCAGGGCGGGTCACACTGAAGCTTTCTTT
17 - TRBJ1-2 TRBV9 - CASSVGVGGGSNYGYTF TGTGCCAGCAGCGTAGGGGTTGGGGGCGGGTCAAACTATGGCTACACCTTC
20 TRBD2 TRBJ2-3 TRBV10-3 - CAISGDPGLAGGQSTDTQYF TGTGCCATCAGTGGGGATCCGGGACTAGCGGGGGGCCAGAGCACAGATACGCAGTATTTT
13 - TRBJ2-7 TRBV6-5 - CASSYLPNYEQYF TGTGCCAGCAGTTACCTACCCAACTACGAGCAGTACTTC
15 - TRBJ1-3 TRBV5-5 - CASSLIPGSGNTIYF TGTGCCAGCAGCCTCATTCCCGGGTCAGGAAACACCATATATTTT
15 TRBD1 TRBJ1-5 TRBV6-5 - CASITGTGGNQPQHF TGTGCCAGCATTACCGGGACAGGCGGCAATCAGCCCCAGCATTTT
16 TRBD1 TRBJ2-7 TRBV7-8 - CASTVGPTGASYEQYF TGTGCCAGCACGGTTGGTCCCACAGGGGCCTCCTACGAGCAGTACTTC
12 - TRBJ1-6 TRBV30 - CAVAGVRSPLHF TGTGCCGTAGCGGGGGTACGTTCACCCCTCCACTTT
18 TRBD1 TRBJ2-7 TRBV27 - CASSPERRRDSRSYEQYF TGTGCCAGCAGTCCTGAAAGGCGACGGGACAGTCGCTCCTACGAGCAGTACTTC
11 - TRBJ2-1 TRBV2 once CASSEQAGQFF TGTGCCAGCAGTGAACAGGCCGGGCAGTTCTTC
13 TRBD1 TRBJ1-2 TRBV5-1 many CASSPGSGGGYTF TGCGCCAGCAGCCCGGGATCAGGGGGTGGCTACACCTTC
13 - TRBJ1-2 TRBV5-3 - CARSSDRNYGYTF TGTGCCAGAAGCTCCGACAGGAACTATGGCTACACCTTC
21 TRBD2 TRBJ2-6 TRBV3-1/TRBV3-2 - CASSQGWLAGVISSGANVLTF TGTGCCAGCAGCCAAGGGTGGCTAGCGGGGGTTATAAGCTCTGGGGCCAACGTCCTGACTTTC
19 TRBD1 TRBJ1-5 TRBV18 - CASSPRAQGQGISNQPQHF TGTGCCAGCTCACCACGCGCCCAAGGACAGGGGATTAGCAATCAGCCCCAGCATTTT
16 - TRBJ2-3 TRBV5-1 - CASSLAMKEGTDTQYF TGCGCCAGCAGCTTGGCTATGAAGGAGGGGACAGATACGCAGTATTTT
16 - TRBJ2-1 TRBV19 - CASSMSSTPLYNEQFF TGTGCCAGTAGTATGTCGTCCACTCCCCTCTACAATGAGCAGTTCTTC
16 - TRBJ1-1 TRBV5-1 - CASSSFSDSLNTEAFF TGCGCCAGCAGCTCCTTCTCCGACAGCCTGAACACTGAAGCTTTCTTT
14 - TRBJ1-6 TRBV28 - CASSPGGYNSPLHF TGTGCCAGCAGTCCCGGGGGCTATAATTCACCCCTCCACTTT
14 TRBD1 TRBJ2-1 TRBV18 - CASSPPGQGNEQFF TGTGCCAGCTCACCACCGGGACAGGGGAATGAGCAGTTCTTC
15 - TRBJ2-7 TRBV19 many CASSSSDRTNYEQYF TGTGCCAGTAGTTCCTCCGACAGGACCAACTACGAGCAGTACTTC
18 TRBD2 TRBJ2-5 TRBV27 - CASSLIGLAGTTQETQYF TGTGCCAGCAGTTTAATCGGACTAGCGGGGACCACACAAGAGACCCAGTACTTC
11 TRBD1 TRBJ1-1 TRBV5-4 once CASSLAGGAFF TGTGCCAGCAGCTTGGCAGGGGGAGCTTTCTTT
16 TRBD2 TRBJ2-3 TRBV27 once CASSLRLAGLTDTQYF TGTGCCAGCAGTTTAAGGCTAGCGGGGCTCACAGATACGCAGTATTTT
15 TRBD1 TRBJ1-5 TRBV5-1 - CASSLVAGGGQPQHF TGCGCCAGCAGCTTGGTTGCAGGGGGAGGTCAGCCCCAGCATTTT
13 TRBD2 TRBJ2-7 TRBV5-1 - CASSLGEGIEQYF TGCGCCAGCAGCTTGGGGGAGGGAATCGAGCAGTACTTC
14 - TRBJ1-2 TRBV6-5 - CATLTGGRGSGYTF TGTGCCACCCTAACGGGGGGGCGCGGGTCTGGCTACACCTTC
13 TRBD1 TRBJ1-4 TRBV19 once CARRDRPTEKLFF TGTGCCCGCCGGGACAGGCCTACGGAAAAACTGTTTTTT
14 TRBD1 TRBJ2-3 TRBV12-5 - CASGKGTDTDTQYF TGTGCTAGTGGTAAGGGGACAGACACAGATACGCAGTATTTT
14 - TRBJ2-5 TRBV21-1 - CASSKKKRGETQYF TGTGCCAGCAGCAAAAAGAAAAGGGGAGAGACCCAGTACTTC
14 - TRBJ1-3 TRBV10-3 - CAITKGGSGNTIYF TGTGCCATCACCAAGGGGGGGTCTGGAAACACCATATATTTT